The entry below gives a single T cell receptor (beta chain) sequence along with its context. MiXCR was run by TCRdb on the 5' RACE reads, yielding one entry per CDR3 protein. Of about 35,000 distinct CDR3 sequences detected, 7.5% to 9% appear once; the ten largest clones hold about an eighth. The data belong to a study of early T cells in non-severe SARS-CoV-2 infection. The CDR3 is 18 amino acids. Germline CDR1 and CDR2: DFQATT and SNEGSKA (reference sequence). Germline trimming cut 0 bases from V and 1 base from J; bases unmatched to any gene: 12. This receptor was identified in an adult who was a healthcare worker with PCR-confirmed SARS-CoV-2 infection or an uninfected control (not recorded which). The starting material was whole blood, obtained at baseline. The J gene is TRBJ2-1, the V gene TRBV20-1, with 7 bases aligning to TRBD2. CDR3: CSARDAEKAGLSYNEQFF. Here the CDR3 DNA reads TGCAGTGCTAGAGATGCGGAAAAAGCGGGACTGTCCTACAATGAGCAGTTCTTC.